This T cell receptor (beta chain) was profiled in a study of CD8+CD57+ T cells in acquired aplastic anemia. Looking at the study overall: Across the sorted CD4+ and CD8+ cells, DNA amounts averaged 3.2 ug.

The template for TCR beta VDJ and CDR3 sequence profiling was genomic DNA. TCRdb analysed the reads with MiXCR anew, one entry per CDR3 protein. The table lists 200,000 to 250,000 distinct CDR3 sequences, more than 40% of them singletons. A note on this clonotype: The antigen is not known.

General observations from the study: Simpson's diversity of CD8+ cells was not significantly different in patients compared with controls. Twenty-nine sequences, all CD8+ CDR3, were shared between patients and controls.

This CDR3 has 11 amino acids. V was pared by 5 bases and J by 8 bases, with 7 bases between. Germline V gene sequence: CDR1 SEHNR, CDR2 FQNEAQ (reference sequence). Patients chosen for sequencing had shown CD8+CD57+ cell expansion by flow cytometry. The patients all had a severe acquired aplastic anemia diagnosis. This clonotype was sampled from a human donor with aplastic anemia. Sequenced: sorted CD4+, CD8+, or CD8+CD57+ T cells (not recorded which) from PBMCs. This chain joins TRBV7-9 and TRBJ2-1; D is unresolved. CDR3 amino acids: CASSLRYEQFF. In DNA form, the CDR3 reads TGTGCCAGCAGCCTAAGGTATGAGCAGTTCTTC. Looking up the rest from reference TRBV7-9 and TRBJ2-1 gives the full variable domain: DTGVSQNPRHKITKRGQNVTFRCDPISEHNRLYWYRQTLGQGPEFLTYFQNEAQLEKSRLLSDRFSAERPKGSFSTLEIQRTEQGDSAMYLCASSLRYEQFFGPGTRLTVL.